A single sample gave rise to the 9 T cell receptor beta chains below, sequenced in a study of blood T cell repertoires in COVID-19. Generated by immunoSEQ multiplex PCR, the TCRdb table keeps only in-frame clones and is missing some. Here the sample spans some 97,000 clones, over 80% being singletons. Material: peripheral blood. Every receptor here comes from a man aged 45 to 65 with active or convalescent COVID-19.

V usage is TRBV25-1 and J usage is TRBJ2-7; 8 bases are a match to TRBD2. V was pared by 5 bases and J by 3 bases, with 3 bases of the junction left unmatched. The CDR3 is 13 residues long. Germline V gives CDR1 MGHDK, CDR2 SYGVNS. CDR3 region: CASSREGYYEQYF. In nucleotides, the CDR3 is TGTGCCAGCAGTCGGGAGGGGTACTACGAGCAGTACTTC.

This clone was detected only once. This chain links TRBV5-4 with TRBJ1-1; D remains unclear. This CDR3 is 15 amino acids long. V was trimmed by 1 base and J by 3 bases, leaving 13 bases between them. The germline CDR1 and CDR2 sequences are SGHNT and YYREEE (reference sequence). The CDR3 is CASSLTPQPDTEAFF. In nucleotides, the CDR3 is TGTGCCAGCAGCTTGACTCCACAGCCGGACACTGAAGCTTTCTTT.

The chain joins TRBV7-9 to TRBJ2-7; D is unclear. This CDR3 contains 12 residues. Germline CDR1 and CDR2: SEHNR and FQNEAQ (reference sequence). V gave up 8 bases and J gave up 4 bases, with 12 bases separating them. The CDR3 loop reads CASGGSSYEQYF. The CDR3 DNA sequence: TGTGCCAGCGGCGGCAGTTCGTACGAGCAGTACTTC.

The chain links TRBV27 to TRBJ1-4; D is possibly TRBD1 (5 bases). The CDR3 extends over 14 amino acids. Trimming cost V 7 bases and J 3 bases, with 12 bases left between them. Germline V lookup: CDR1 MNHEY, CDR2 SMNVEV (reference sequence). The CDR3 here is CASMGEGSNEKLFF. The CDR3 region has the DNA TGTGCCAGCATGGGGGAGGGATCTAATGAAAAACTGTTTTTT.

The chain uses TRBV24-1 and TRBJ1-2; 9 nucleotides align to TRBD1. The CDR3 sequence is 13 residues long. Trimming took 8 bases from V and 8 from J; bases not matched to a gene: 8. Germline-derived CDR1 and CDR2 are KGHDR and SFDVKD. The CDR3 reads CATNRRQGEGYTF. DNA for the CDR3: TGTGCCACCAACCGCCGACAGGGGGAAGGCTACACCTTC.

The chain uses TRBV19 and TRBJ1-1, with D possibly matching TRBD1 (5 bases). This CDR3 has 15 residues. Per germline, CDR1 LNHDA and CDR2 SQIVND (reference sequence). Trimming took 3 bases from V and 0 from J, leaving 11 bases between them. The CDR3 region has the DNA TGTGCCAGTAGTATCACGGGACTCATGAACACTGAAGCTTTCTTT. This sequence encodes CASSITGLMNTEAFF.

The chain combines TRBV11-2 with TRBJ2-7; 9 bases are shared with TRBD1. The CDR3 contains 13 residues. Germline values: CDR1 SGHAT, CDR2 FQNNGV. V shed 5 bases, J shed 6 bases, and the junction held 5 bases outside the gene matches. The CDR3 DNA reads TGTGCCAGCAGCCCCTGGACAGGGGCCGAGCAGTACTTC. It translates to CASSPWTGAEQYF.

The rearrangement uses TRBV24-1 and TRBJ2-2; D might be TRBD2 (6 bases). Germline-derived CDR1 and CDR2 are KGHDR and SFDVKD. This CDR3 contains 14 residues. Trimming removed 4 bases at V and 5 bases at J, with 10 bases between. This CDR3 reads CATSESAGTGELFF. CDR3 nucleotide sequence: TGTGCCACCAGTGAAAGTGCGGGAACCGGGGAGCTGTTTTTT.

The genes are TRBV18 and TRBJ2-3; D gene ambiguous. The CDR3 runs to 14 residues. Trimming removed 2 bases at V and 1 base at J, with 7 bases between. Germline V gives CDR1 KGHSH, CDR2 LQKENI. DNA of the CDR3: TGTGCCAGCTCACCATCGGTCGGCACAGATACGCAGTATTTT. As protein: CASSPSVGTDTQYF.